These 16 T cell receptor beta chains originate from one sample sequenced in a study of regulatory T cells in long-lasting Graves disease. Indicated time point: newly diagnosed GD, antithyroid drugs for less than 3 months. Construction of the TCR library relied on RNA isolated from PBMCs. TCR beta libraries were built with iRepertoire HTBI primers and Arm-PCR of CDR3 regions. One entry per CDR3 protein results from TCRdb running MiXCR on the multiplex PCR reads. The sample contains over 350,000 distinct CDR3 sequences, approximately 15% of which appear only once. Another study also made use of these data, one on T cells in Graves' hyperthyroidism and ophthalmopathy.

The sample here was peripheral blood mononuclear cells (PBMCs), taken at new diagnosis, from a patient treated with antithyroid drugs. The receptors shown here come from a woman aged 40 to 55 with Graves disease.

This clonotype was counted at least ten times. The chain combines TRBV5-1 with TRBJ2-7; 8 nucleotides line up with TRBD2. The CDR3 loop spans 16 amino acids. Germline CDR1 SGHRS, CDR2 YFSETQ. Trimming took 5 bases from V and 4 from J; bases not matched to a gene: 14. CDR3 nucleotides: TGCGCCAGCAGATCAGTTATAGCGGGACTAGAATACGAGCAGTACTTC. Amino acids: CASRSVIAGLEYEQYF. The full variable domain, with the rest looked up from reference TRBV5-1 and TRBJ2-7, is KAGVTQTPRYLIKTRGQQVTLSCSPISGHRSVSWYQQTPGQGLQFLFEYFSETQRNKGNFPGRFSGRQFSNSRSEMNVSTLELGDSALYLCASRSVIAGLEYEQYFGPGTRLTVT.

This clonotype was picked up many times. V is TRBV10-3 and J is TRBJ1-4; D is undetermined. V shed 10 bases and J shed 5 bases, with 14 bases lying between them. The CDR3 runs 13 residues. CDR1 ENHRY and CDR2 SYGVKD come from the germline V gene. The CDR3: CATQHQRNEKLFF. Here the CDR3 DNA reads TGTGCCACCCAGCACCAGAGGAATGAAAAACTGTTTTTT.

This clonotype was counted ten times or more. This sequence joins TRBV28 and TRBJ1-6, with 7 bases that match TRBD1. V dropped 1 base and J dropped 4; count of bases not matched to a gene: 1. Germline lookup yields CDR1 MDHEN and CDR2 SYDVKM. The CDR3 runs to 15 residues. CDR3 DNA sequence: TGTGCCAGCAGTTTATTGGGACAGTATAATTCACCCCTCCACTTT. Residues: CASSLLGQYNSPLHF.

The V gene is TRBV10-1, the J gene TRBJ2-1; TRBD2 matches 11 bases. Germline loops: CDR1 WNHNN, CDR2 SYGVQD (reference sequence). The V segment lost 6 bases and the J segment 4 bases; nucleotides outside the gene matches: 8. This CDR3 region has 16 residues. In DNA form, the CDR3 reads TGCGCCAGCAGCCCCCTTCGACTAGCGGGGTACAATGAGCAGTTCTTC. It codes for CASSPLRLAGYNEQFF.

This chain uses TRBV30 with TRBJ2-3, with TRBD2 matching over 10 bases. The CDR3 extends over 13 amino acids. Looked up from germline, CDR1 is GTSNPN and CDR2 is SVGIG (reference sequence). After removal of 4 bases from V and 6 bases from J, the junction contained 4 bases not matched to a gene. The CDR3 loop reads CAWTRTSGDTQYF. The CDR3 coding sequence is TGTGCCTGGACCCGGACTAGCGGTGATACGCAGTATTTT. Filled out from reference TRBV30 and TRBJ2-3, the complete variable domain reads SQTIHQWPATLVQPVGSPLSLECTVEGTSNPNLYWYRQAAGRGLQLLFYSVGIGQISSEVPQNLSASRPQDRQFILSSKKLLLSDSGFYLCAWTRTSGDTQYFGPGTRLTVL.

This clonotype was detected many times. The chain recombines TRBV29-1 with TRBJ2-5; D is uncertain. Germline lookup yields CDR1 SQVTM and CDR2 ANQGSEA. V was pared by 7 bases and J by 5 bases, with 23 bases between. This CDR3 is built from 15 residues. The CDR3 loop is CSGAPLAVGRETQYF. The CDR3 bases are TGCAGCGGGGCCCCCCTGGCAGTGGGTCGGGAGACCCAGTACTTC.

This clonotype appeared many times. The chain employs TRBV10-2 and TRBJ2-1; 10 bases map to TRBD2. The germline V gene encodes CDR1 WSHSY and CDR2 SAAADI. This CDR3 spans 15 amino acids. The J segment lost 10 bases and the V segment lost 6 bases, leaving 12 bases of the junction unmatched. CDR3 DNA: TGCGCCAGCAGGGCCGGACTAGCGGTTAAAGGGGAGCAGTTCTTC. Protein product: CASRAGLAVKGEQFF.

This clonotype was observed many times. V is TRBV28 and J is TRBJ2-3; D may be TRBD1 or TRBD2 (5 bases each). In germline, CDR1 is MDHEN, CDR2 SYDVKM. The CDR3 sequence is 16 residues long. Trimming took 4 bases from V and 3 from J, leaving 17 bases between them. CDR3 in DNA: TGTGCCAGCAGTTCTGTTGGGGGACCCCCTACAGATACGCAGTATTTT. It is translated as CASSSVGGPPTDTQYF.

This clonotype was seen ten or more times. The J gene is TRBJ2-2, the V gene TRBV10-3, with 9 bases fitting TRBD2. CDR1 and CDR2 from the germline V gene are ENHRY and SYGVKD. Trimming removed 8 bases from V and 5 bases from J; junction bases left unmatched: 21. The CDR3 is 19 residues long. CDR3 sequence (DNA): TGTGCCATCGATTCAGGTGCTAGCGGGAATTCGAGGCCAACCGGGGAGCTGTTTTTT. Encoded protein: CAIDSGASGNSRPTGELFF.

This clonotype was seen repeatedly, ten times or more. V usage is TRBV14 and J usage is TRBJ2-7, with D possibly being TRBD2 (6 bases). The V end was cut by 4 bases, the J end by 7 bases, with 14 bases between. The CDR3 contains 13 residues. CDR1 SGHDN and CDR2 FVKESK come from the germline V gene. The DNA of the CDR3 is TGTGCCAGCAGCCCCTGGGGGGACGGGGAGCAGTACTTC. Translated: CASSPWGDGEQYF. Full variable domain (outside the CDR3, taken from reference TRBV14 and TRBJ2-7): EAGVTQFPSHSVIEKGQTVTLRCDPISGHDNLYWYRRVMGKEIKFLLHFVKESKQDESGMPNNRFLAERTGGTYSTLKVQPAELEDSGVYFCASSPWGDGEQYFGPGTRLTVT.

This clonotype was detected many times. The chain employs TRBV19 and TRBJ1-6, with 7 bases fitting TRBD1. Looked up from germline, CDR1 is LNHDA and CDR2 is SQIVND (reference sequence). This CDR3 comprises 14 residues. The ends lost 7 bases at V and 8 bases at J; junction bases unmatched: 8. Written as DNA, the CDR3 is TGTGCCAGTACCAGACAGGGAGAGGATTCACCCCTCCACTTT. Amino acid sequence: CASTRQGEDSPLHF.

This clonotype occurred a few times. The CDR3 here is CASRGYMNTEAFF. Written as DNA, the CDR3 is TGTGCCAGCAGGGGGTACATGAACACTGAAGCTTTCTTT. V is TRBV27 and J is TRBJ1-1; D remains ambiguous. V lost 6 bases, J lost 0 bases, and 8 bases lay in between. Germline V gene sequence: CDR1 MNHEY, CDR2 SMNVEV (reference sequence). The CDR3 runs to 13 residues.

In this sample, this clonotype turned up a few times. An end of the junction does not agree with germline; a read error may underlie this. This chain joins TRBV6-2 or TRBV6-3 and TRBJ1-1; D gene ambiguous. The CDR3 sequence is 14 residues long. Looked up from germline, CDR1 is MNHEY and CDR2 is SVGEGT. Here the CDR3 reads CASSYSAENTEAFF. CDR3 coding DNA: TGTGCCAGCAGCTACTCAGCAGAGAACACTGAAGCTTTCTTT.

This clonotype showed up many times. J is TRBJ2-1 and V is TRBV10-1, with 9 bases fitting TRBD2. Germline values: CDR1 WNHNN, CDR2 SYGVQD (reference sequence). With 0 bases clipped from V and 4 bases from J, the junction kept 4 bases outside the gene matches. The CDR3 has 16 residues. The CDR3 bases are TGCGCCAGCAGTGAGTCGCGGGAGGGCGTTTACAATGAGCAGTTCTTC. Translating gives CASSESREGVYNEQFF.

This clonotype has more than one count but fewer than ten. The CDR3 is CASSQAMTSGHPYNEQFF. For the CDR3, the DNA is TGCGCCAGCAGCCAAGCCATGACTAGCGGGCACCCCTACAATGAGCAGTTCTTC. This rearrangement joins TRBV4-1 to TRBJ2-1, with TRBD2 identical over 10 bases. Per the germline V gene, CDR1 is MGHRA and CDR2 is YSYEKL. The CDR3 spans 18 residues. Germline trimming cut 1 base from V and 2 bases from J; bases unmatched to any gene: 8.

At least ten counts were recorded for this clonotype. The gene calls are TRBV7-9 and TRBJ2-1, with D hard to call. Trimming stripped 5 bases from V and 0 bases from J, with 8 bases between. Germline lookup yields CDR1 SEHNR and CDR2 FQNEAQ (reference sequence). The CDR3 is 14 residues long. In DNA, the CDR3 is TGTGCCAGCAGCCTCTCGACCTCCTACAATGAGCAGTTCTTC. It specifies CASSLSTSYNEQFF.